The entry below gives a single T cell receptor beta chain sequence along with its context. The data were obtained in a study of Ad26.COV2.S vaccination and SARS-CoV-2 variants. Whole-study context: Donor got 5x10^10 or 1x10^11 viral particles of Ad26.COV2.S.

The treatment denotes: some 20 received Ad26.COV2.S at low or high dose, single or two shots; 5 received placebo; per-sample allocation not given. All samples were drawn on day 63, counting from the first vaccine or placebo injection. The donor was a Boston adult aged 18-55 years. TCRdb keeps only in-frame clones here, not all; method: immunoSEQ multiplex PCR. The sample comprises a few hundred thousand clones, about 83% of which are singletons, and roughly 7.4% rests with the top ten. The junction had 5 bases not matched to a gene; V was cut back by 4 bases and J by 5 bases. The CDR3 contains 16 residues. From germline, CDR1 is KGHDR and CDR2 SFDVKD.

This TCR was recovered from a person between 18 and 65 years old who received the Ad26.COV2.S COVID-19 vaccine or a placebo. The chain recombines TRBV24-1 with TRBJ2-1, with TRBD2 matching 12 bases. The sample in question was peripheral blood, obtained in a trial of Ad26.COV2.S vaccine versus placebo. DNA for the CDR3: TGTGCCACCAGTGACCCCGGGACTAGCGGGCACAATGAGCAGTTCTTC. Translated, it gives CATSDPGTSGHNEQFF.